The present T cell receptor (beta chain) was sequenced within a study of blood T cell repertoires in COVID-19. Study-level background: PBMCs, B-cell-depleted T cells, or T cells provided the cDNA or gDNA that made up the material.

Participants were aged roughly 18 to 89 years from around 26 US areas. The count of this clone is one. Sequencing used immunoSEQ multiplex PCR; TCRdb keeps in-frame clones, though not all of them. The sample consists of 200,000 to 250,000 clones, approximately 86% of them appearing once. The sequenced material came from PBMCs or T cells enriched from blood (not recorded which). The TCR comes from a woman between 40 and 55 years old with acute COVID-19.

CDR3: CASSLGTGRGNEQFF. In DNA, the CDR3 is TGTGCCAGCAGCTTAGGGACAGGGAGAGGCAATGAGCAGTTCTTC. This chain uses TRBV11-3 with TRBJ2-1; 8 bases align to TRBD1. From germline, CDR1 is SGHNT and CDR2 YENEEA. Germline trimming cut 1 base from V and 6 bases from J; bases unmatched to any gene: 5. This CDR3 has 15 amino acids. Variable domain in full (rest from reference TRBV11-3 and TRBJ2-1): EAGVVQSPRYKIIEKKQPVAFWCNPISGHNTLYWYLQNLGQGPELLIRYENEEAVDDSQLPKDRFSAERLKGVDSTLKIQPAELGDSAVYLCASSLGTGRGNEQFFGPGTRLTVL.